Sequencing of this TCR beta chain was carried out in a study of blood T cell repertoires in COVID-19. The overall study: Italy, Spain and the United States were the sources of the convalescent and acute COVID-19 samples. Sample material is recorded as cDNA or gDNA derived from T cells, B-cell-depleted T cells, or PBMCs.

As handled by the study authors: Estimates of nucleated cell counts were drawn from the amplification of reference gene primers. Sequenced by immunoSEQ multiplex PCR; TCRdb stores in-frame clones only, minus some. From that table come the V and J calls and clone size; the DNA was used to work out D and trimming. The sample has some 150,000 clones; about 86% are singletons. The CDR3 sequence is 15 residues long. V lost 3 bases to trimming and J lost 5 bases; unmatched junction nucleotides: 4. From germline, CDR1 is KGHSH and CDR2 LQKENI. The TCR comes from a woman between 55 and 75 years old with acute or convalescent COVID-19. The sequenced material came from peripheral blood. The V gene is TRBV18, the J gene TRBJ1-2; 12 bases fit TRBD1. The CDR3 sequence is CASSPGTGGLYGYTF. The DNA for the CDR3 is TGTGCCAGCTCACCCGGGACAGGGGGCTTATATGGCTACACCTTC.